Shown below are 26 T cell receptor beta chains from a single sample sequenced in a study of blood T cell repertoires in COVID-19. TCRdb keeps only in-frame clones here, not all; method: immunoSEQ multiplex PCR. The table lists roughly 140,000 clones, 70% to 90% of them singletons, with 4.5% to 6% in the top ten. Sequenced material: peripheral blood. The receptors were sampled from a woman aged 45-60 years with acute or convalescent COVID-19.

J is TRBJ1-6 and V is TRBV5-4, with 9 bases aligning to TRBD1. Germline CDR1 is SGHNT and CDR2 is YYREEE (reference sequence). The CDR3 is 15 residues long. With 3 bases clipped from V and 9 bases from J, the junction kept 7 bases outside the gene matches. The CDR3 bases are TGTGCCAGCAGCTATGGGGGGACAGGGAGTTCACCCCTCCACTTT. Translating gives CASSYGGTGSSPLHF.

V and J are TRBV28 and TRBJ1-2; D is perhaps TRBD1 (5 bases). The ends were cut back, 5 bases at V and 2 bases at J, with 18 bases in the middle. The germline V gene encodes CDR1 MDHEN and CDR2 SYDVKM. The length of the CDR3 is 16 residues. CDR3 coding DNA: TGTGCCAGCAGTCGGCCGGGGGTGCTTGGAAACTATGGCTACACCTTC. Translation gives CASSRPGVLGNYGYTF.

This clone occurred once. The CDR3 reads CASSLGPTTEAFF. Written as DNA, the CDR3 is TGTGCCAGCAGTTTAGGCCCAACCACTGAAGCTTTCTTT. V gene TRBV27 combines with J gene TRBJ1-1, with no clear D. Trimming took off 2 bases at V and 4 bases at J, with 8 bases between the two ends. There are 13 residues in the CDR3. The V gene's germline CDR1 is MNHEY and CDR2 SMNVEV (reference sequence).

The CDR3 sequence is CASSVDGQGGMDSPLHF. DNA of the CDR3: TGTGCCAGCAGCGTAGATGGACAGGGGGGGATGGATTCACCCCTCCACTTT. This chain joins TRBV9 and TRBJ1-6, with TRBD1 identical over 10 bases. V was clipped by 0 bases and J by 8 bases; unmatched bases: 8. The CDR3 has 17 residues. Germline V CDR1 and CDR2: SGDLS, YYNGEE.

The genes are TRBV12-3 or TRBV12-4 and TRBJ1-2; D is ambiguous. This CDR3 has 13 residues. V lost 7 bases and J 4 bases, leaving 13 bases between the germline ends. Here the CDR3 reads CASNNPVSYGYTF. CDR3 nucleotides: TGTGCCAGCAACAACCCAGTGTCCTATGGCTACACCTTC.

The chain joins TRBV9 to TRBJ2-3; maybe TRBD2 (7 bases). The CDR3 is 17 residues long. Germline CDR1 reads SGDLS; CDR2 reads YYNGEE. The V and J ends lost 0 bases and 5 bases respectively, with 19 bases between them. As DNA, the CDR3 is TGTGCCAGCAGCGTAGCAGCGGCGGGGGCCGGAGGAGATACGCAGTATTTT. Its translation: CASSVAAAGAGGDTQYF.

CDR3 in DNA: TGCGCCAGCAGCGAACAAGGTTTAGGGGCTGAAGCTTTCTTT. The encoded protein is CASSEQGLGAEAFF. The chain employs TRBV5-1 and TRBJ1-1; D might be TRBD1 (5 bases). The V gene lost 4 bases and the J gene lost 6 bases, with 16 bases spanning the gap. The CDR3 loop spans 14 amino acids. Germline V gene sequence: CDR1 SGHRS, CDR2 YFSETQ. The variable domain in full, with the rest retrieved from reference TRBV5-1 and TRBJ1-1, is KAGVTQTPRYLIKTRGQQVTLSCSPISGHRSVSWYQQTPGQGLQFLFEYFSETQRNKGNFPGRFSGRQFSNSRSEMNVSTLELGDSALYLCASSEQGLGAEAFFGQGTRLTVV.

The count of this clone is one. The J gene is TRBJ1-1, the V gene TRBV10-3; a weak D match, TRBD1 (6 bases). Germline V gene lookup returns CDR1 ENHRY and CDR2 SYGVKD. This CDR3 has 14 residues. Trimming stripped 6 bases from V and 0 bases from J, with 11 bases between. CDR3 protein: CAIRVGQMNTEAFF. As DNA, the CDR3 is TGTGCCATCAGGGTAGGACAGATGAACACTGAAGCTTTCTTT.

This clone was observed a handful of times. This chain connects TRBV2 to TRBJ2-1; no clear D. This CDR3 region has 13 residues. Germline V gene data show CDR1 as SNHLY and CDR2 as FYNNEI. CDR3 bases: TGTGCTCCTCCGGGTTATAAGAAGGATGAGCAGTTCTTC. This gives the protein CAPPGYKKDEQFF.

This clone was seen a few times. The chain links TRBV5-1 to TRBJ1-2; TRBD1 might be the D (6 bases). In germline, CDR1 is SGHRS, CDR2 YFSETQ. Trimming shortened V by 0 bases and J by 4 bases, and 10 bases separated the two germline ends. This CDR3 is 14 amino acids long. Written as DNA, the CDR3 is TGCGCCAGCAGCTTGGATGGACAGAGCTATGGCTACACCTTC. Encoded protein: CASSLDGQSYGYTF.

This chain links TRBV24-1 with TRBJ2-7, with D possibly TRBD2 on 7 matching bases. Germline CDR1 is KGHDR and CDR2 is SFDVKD. V shed 0 bases and J shed 0 bases, with 17 bases lying between them. The CDR3 length is 18 residues. CDR3 bases: TGTGCCACCAGTGATTTGATGGGGGCGGGGGAGATCTCCTACGAGCAGTACTTC. Its protein is CATSDLMGAGEISYEQYF.

The chain couples TRBV28 to TRBJ1-1, with 9 nucleotides matching TRBD1. The trim removed 4 bases at V and 6 bases at J, leaving 6 bases unmatched. Germline V gene lookup returns CDR1 MDHEN and CDR2 SYDVKM. The CDR3 runs to 14 residues. DNA of the CDR3: TGTGCCAGCAGTTACCTACAGGGGGCCGCTGAAGCTTTCTTT. Translated: CASSYLQGAAEAFF.

Only a few counts were recorded for this clone. The V gene is TRBV9, the J gene TRBJ2-7; TRBD2 is a possible D gene (5 bases). Trimming pared 0 bases from V and 6 bases from J, leaving 19 bases between. The CDR3 is 16 residues long. Germline V lookup: CDR1 SGDLS, CDR2 YYNGEE. The CDR3 sequence is CASSVGEWRKSSEQYF. Written as DNA, the CDR3 is TGTGCCAGCAGCGTAGGGGAATGGAGGAAATCTAGCGAGCAGTACTTC.

V gene TRBV30 combines with J gene TRBJ1-1; tentatively, D is TRBD1 (5 bases). The germline V gene encodes CDR1 GTSNPN and CDR2 SVGIG (reference sequence). The CDR3 has 15 amino acids. V was pared by 4 bases and J by 4 bases, with 19 bases between. The CDR3 spells CAWIQRGVIGTEAFF. CDR3 in DNA: TGTGCCTGGATTCAACGGGGGGTCATAGGCACTGAAGCTTTCTTT.

The chain joins TRBV7-6 to TRBJ2-3; possible D gene TRBD2, 6 bases. The CDR3 loop spans 13 amino acids. The germline V gene has CDR1 SGHVS and CDR2 FNYEAQ. V was trimmed by 4 bases and J by 1 base, leaving 6 bases between them. The CDR3 protein is CASSWGGTDTQYF. For the CDR3, the DNA is TGTGCCAGCAGCTGGGGGGGCACAGATACGCAGTATTTT. Supplemented by reference TRBV7-6 and TRBJ2-3, the full variable domain reads GAGVSQSPRYKVTKRGQDVALRCDPISGHVSLYWYRQALGQGPEFLTYFNYEAQQDKSGLPNDRFSAERPEGSISTLTIQRTEQRDSAMYRCASSWGGTDTQYFGPGTRLTVL.

This chain uses TRBV19 with TRBJ1-5, with 7 bases identical to TRBD1. CDR3 size: 14 residues. Germline V lookup: CDR1 LNHDA, CDR2 SQIVND (reference sequence). V lost 10 bases to trimming and J lost 6 bases; unmatched junction nucleotides: 12. CDR3 in amino acids: CAISTGVFGQPQHF. CDR3 sequence (DNA): TGTGCCATATCAACAGGGGTATTTGGTCAGCCCCAGCATTTT.

The rearrangement joins TRBV19 to TRBJ2-2; TRBD1 aligns across 9 bases. The junction had 7 bases not matched to a gene; V was cut back by 3 bases and J by 5 bases. Germline CDR1 reads LNHDA; CDR2 reads SQIVND (reference sequence). This CDR3 is built from 16 residues. CDR3 residues: CASSIPGTGRTGELFF. The CDR3 DNA reads as TGTGCCAGTAGTATCCCCGGGACAGGGAGGACCGGGGAGCTGTTTTTT.

This clone occurred a few times. J is TRBJ2-5 and V is TRBV2, with 9 bases matching TRBD1. Germline loops: CDR1 SNHLY, CDR2 FYNNEI. V was clipped by 6 bases and J by 8 bases; unmatched bases: 10. The length of the CDR3 is 14 residues. CDR3 amino acids: CASRATGQGDTQYF. The CDR3, as DNA: TGTGCCAGCAGGGCGACGGGACAGGGCGATACCCAGTACTTC.

The chain has TRBV6-1 and TRBJ1-3; D is possibly TRBD1 (5 bases). V shed 2 bases and J shed 6 bases, with 8 bases lying between them. Germline V gene data show CDR1 as MNHNS and CDR2 as SASEGT. CDR3 length: 13 amino acids. DNA of the CDR3: TGTGCCAGCAGTGAACAGGGTCAAAACACCATATATTTT. Translating it yields CASSEQGQNTIYF.

V is TRBV9 and J is TRBJ1-3, with D unresolved. Trimming took off 0 bases at V and 3 bases at J, with 10 bases between the two ends. The germline gives CDR1 SGDLS, CDR2 YYNGEE. The CDR3 length is 15 residues. DNA for the CDR3: TGTGCCAGCAGCGTAGAGAGTCTCGGTGGAAACACCATATATTTT. It yields the protein CASSVESLGGNTIYF.

J is TRBJ1-5 and V is TRBV2; D is possibly TRBD1 (6 bases). V was trimmed by 8 bases and J by 7 bases, leaving 18 bases between them. Per germline, CDR1 SNHLY and CDR2 FYNNEI. This CDR3 is built from 14 residues. DNA for the CDR3: TGTGCCAGCGGACCGGGGGGGCATCGGCAGCCCCAGCATTTT. Its translation: CASGPGGHRQPQHF.

This chain uses TRBV12-3 or TRBV12-4 with TRBJ2-7; D uncertain. Trimming removed 5 bases from V and 2 bases from J, with 7 bases in between. The CDR3 has 12 residues. In DNA form, the CDR3 reads TGTGCCAGCAGTCCCGGTCCCTACGAGCAGTACTTC. Translated: CASSPGPYEQYF.

As DNA, the CDR3 is TGTGCCAGCTCCCCTCCGGGACAGAGGGACGGGGCTTTCTTT. Translating gives CASSPPGQRDGAFF. This chain connects TRBV18 to TRBJ1-1; the match to TRBD1 covers 7 bases. Germline assignment: CDR1 KGHSH and CDR2 LQKENI. This CDR3 has 14 residues. With 6 bases clipped from V and 11 bases from J, the junction kept 15 bases outside the gene matches.

This chain joins TRBV19 and TRBJ2-2; weak D call: TRBD2 (5 bases). The CDR3 loop spans 13 amino acids. The V gene's germline CDR1 is LNHDA and CDR2 SQIVND (reference sequence). Trimming cost V 9 bases and J 9 bases, with 17 bases left between them. CDR3 loop: CASRQTNGRELFF. DNA of the CDR3: TGTGCCAGCCGGCAAACGAACGGGAGGGAGCTGTTTTTT. The full variable domain, completed using reference TRBV19 and TRBJ2-2, is DGGITQSPKYLFRKEGQNVTLSCEQNLNHDAMYWYRQDPGQGLRLIYYSQIVNDFQKGDIAEGYSVSREKKESFPLTVTSAQKNPTAFYLCASRQTNGRELFFGEGSRLTVL.

The chain couples TRBV5-1 to TRBJ2-1; perhaps TRBD2 as D (5 bases). Germline V CDR1 and CDR2: SGHRS, YFSETQ. Trimming pared 0 bases from V and 5 bases from J, leaving 18 bases between. The CDR3 is 17 residues long. The CDR3 region has the DNA TGCGCCAGCAGCTTGGGGTATTCGGGGTCGGCACACAATGAGCAGTTCTTC. It codes for CASSLGYSGSAHNEQFF. Full variable domain (outside the CDR3, taken from reference TRBV5-1 and TRBJ2-1): KAGVTQTPRYLIKTRGQQVTLSCSPISGHRSVSWYQQTPGQGLQFLFEYFSETQRNKGNFPGRFSGRQFSNSRSEMNVSTLELGDSALYLCASSLGYSGSAHNEQFFGPGTRLTVL.

The chain links TRBV18 to TRBJ1-1; D is perhaps TRBD1 (6 bases). V was shortened by 3 bases and J by 5 bases, with 16 bases between the two germline ends. This CDR3 contains 15 residues. Germline lookup yields CDR1 KGHSH and CDR2 LQKENI. CDR3 region: CASSPLQGENTEAFF. The DNA for the CDR3 is TGTGCCAGCTCACCTCTACAGGGTGAAAATACTGAAGCTTTCTTT.